Following are 10 T cell receptor beta chains from one sample sequenced in a study of blood T cell repertoires in COVID-19. TCRdb's table, derived via immunoSEQ multiplex PCR, lists solely in-frame clones and lacks some. Of 60,000 to 75,000 clones listed, approximately 86% are singletons. Sequences were obtained from peripheral blood. The source of these receptors is a woman aged 55-69 years with acute or convalescent COVID-19.

CDR3 amino acids: CASSLGVAEGTDTQYF. CDR3 in DNA: TGTGCCAGCAGCCTCGGGGTGGCAGAGGGCACAGATACGCAGTATTTT. The chain recombines TRBV7-2 with TRBJ2-3; maybe TRBD2 (5 bases). Trimming pared 5 bases from V and 1 base from J, leaving 16 bases between. Germline CDR1 and CDR2: SGHTA and FQGNSA. The CDR3 spans 16 residues.

This rearrangement joins TRBV6-6 to TRBJ1-1, with TRBD1 matching over 7 bases. Germline lookup yields CDR1 MNHNY and CDR2 SVGAGI (reference sequence). The CDR3 spans 13 residues. Unmatched junction bases numbered 5, after V lost 5 bases and J lost 5 bases. The CDR3 reads CASSHRGGTEAFF. In DNA form, the CDR3 reads TGTGCCAGCAGTCACAGGGGTGGGACTGAAGCTTTCTTT.

This sequence joins TRBV19 and TRBJ1-5; 12 bases are a match to TRBD1. In germline, CDR1 is LNHDA, CDR2 SQIVND (reference sequence). The CDR3 has 14 amino acids. The V gene end was trimmed by 6 bases and the J gene end by 5 bases; junction bases not matched to a gene: 2. The CDR3 nucleotides read TGTGCCAGTAGGGGACAGGGGGCTGATCAGCCCCAGCATTTT. It codes for CASRGQGADQPQHF. Filled out from reference TRBV19 and TRBJ1-5, the complete variable domain reads DGGITQSPKYLFRKEGQNVTLSCEQNLNHDAMYWYRQDPGQGLRLIYYSQIVNDFQKGDIAEGYSVSREKKESFPLTVTSAQKNPTAFYLCASRGQGADQPQHFGDGTRLSIL.

The chain joins TRBV6-1 to TRBJ2-3; 8 nucleotides agree with TRBD2. CDR1 MNHNS and CDR2 SASEGT come from the germline V gene. V lost 2 bases to trimming and J lost 4 bases; unmatched junction nucleotides: 5. The CDR3 spans 15 residues. DNA of the CDR3: TGTGCCAGCAGTGAAATGGCGGGGGGTCCAGATACGCAGTATTTT. Its protein product is CASSEMAGGPDTQYF.

The V call is TRBV27, the J call TRBJ1-1; D ambiguous. CDR1 MNHEY and CDR2 SMNVEV come from the germline V gene (reference sequence). Trimming removed 2 bases from V and 5 bases from J, with 9 bases in between. The CDR3 length is 13 residues. The CDR3 loop is CASSLGSRTEAFF. For the CDR3, the DNA is TGTGCCAGCAGTTTAGGCAGTCGTACTGAAGCTTTCTTT.

Here the CDR3 DNA reads TGTGCCAGCAGTAGGTCGAGACAGGGCAATTATGGCTACACCTTC. Protein product: CASSRSRQGNYGYTF. The V and J genes are TRBV2 and TRBJ1-2; 7 bases match TRBD1. In germline, CDR1 is SNHLY, CDR2 FYNNEI. CDR3 length: 15 residues. Trimming took 5 bases from V and 5 from J; bases not matched to a gene: 11.

A few counts support this clone. The chain links TRBV18 to TRBJ2-5, with D unclear. The length of the CDR3 is 12 residues. Trimming took 2 bases from V and 4 from J, leaving 5 bases between them. Germline lookup yields CDR1 KGHSH and CDR2 LQKENI. CDR3 in DNA: TGTGCCAGCTCACCAGCAGGAGAGACCCAGTACTTC. It yields the protein CASSPAGETQYF.

The CDR3 reads CASSLRRGVVDTQYF. The DNA of the CDR3 is TGTGCCAGCAGTCTGCGGCGGGGGGTGGTAGATACGCAGTATTTT. This chain links TRBV3-1 (or the pseudogene TRBV3-2) with TRBJ2-3; 8 bases are a match to TRBD2. This CDR3 region has 15 residues. Germline V gene sequence: CDR1 LGHDT, CDR2 YNNKEL (reference sequence). After removal of 6 bases from V and 5 bases from J, the junction contained 10 bases not matched to a gene.

This clone is medium-sized (0.01 to 0.1%). The J gene is TRBJ1-1, the V gene TRBV6-5, with a possible D match to TRBD1 (6 bases). This CDR3 contains 14 residues. The V end was cut by 6 bases, the J end by 1 base, with 12 bases between. The germline gives CDR1 MNHEY, CDR2 SVGAGI. DNA for the CDR3: TGTGCCAGCAGCCCGGGACAAAAGAACACTGAAGCTTTCTTT. Its translation is CASSPGQKNTEAFF.

The chain is built from TRBV30 and TRBJ1-5; D may be TRBD1 (6 bases). V lost 0 bases and J 5 bases, leaving 8 bases between the germline ends. The CDR3 loop spans 13 amino acids. The germline V gene encodes CDR1 GTSNPN and CDR2 SVGIG (reference sequence). The CDR3 bases are TGTGCCTGGAGTGTACAGGGAGATCAGCCCCAGCATTTT. Encoded protein: CAWSVQGDQPQHF.